The sequence of this T cell receptor beta chain was determined in a study of shared clonotypes between healthy human individuals. General study findings and limits: The donor pool, a small one, limited the genetic and exposure-history diversity represented.

At deep level, the assay was performed. TCRdb's copy holds only in-frame clones and misses some; the assay was immunoSEQ multiplex PCR. The sample shows about 2 million clones, about 95% of them seen only once. The V gene lost 4 bases and the J gene lost 4 bases, with 22 bases spanning the gap. This CDR3 region has 18 residues. Germline V gene sequence: CDR1 MGHRA, CDR2 YSYEKL. Naive CD8 cells were CD45RO-negative, positively selected for CCR7, excluding terminally differentiated effector memory CD45RA+ cells. On this clone: Antigen specificity is unknown.

This clonotype was obtained from a man aged 18 to 29 in good health. Material for sequencing was naive CD8+ T cells sorted from blood. The J gene is TRBJ1-4, the V gene TRBV4-1, with D perhaps TRBD1 (5 bases). The CDR3 nucleotides read TGCGCCAGCAGCCCACAACCGGGACTCTCGCCCCTTAATGAAAAACTGTTTTTT. This encodes CASSPQPGLSPLNEKLFF.